This T cell receptor (beta chain) stems from a study of blood T cells in healthy people across ages (dated by TCRdb to between 2014 and 2017). About the full investigation: Template switching captured roughly one uniquely barcoded TCR beta cDNA molecule per two T cells in model experiments. The study measured age-related changes in TCR beta repertoire diversity using deep sequencing normalized with unique cDNA molecular identifiers. Donors were grouped into four age groups: young (average approximately 15 years), middle-aged (under 40), aged (62) and long-lived (just over 80). Using the same blood draw, the study looked at two additional independent replicas of 1 million unique cDNA reads for two donors, one aged 18 to 30 and the other aged 80 or older. Findings and caveats that apply to the study as a whole: A strong correlation was found between observed TCR beta diversity and the percentage of naive T cells measured by flow cytometry. Estimates of total diversity based on one million sequenced T cells were considered lower bounds and underestimates. The long-lived group showed more naive CD4+ T cells, fewer expanded clones and increased TCR diversity than the aged group, suggesting age selection. Because the CMV infection status of the donors was unknown, age-related changes in expanded clonotypes may potentially have been confounded. Observed TCR beta diversity per million T cells fell roughly linearly with age, and a significant reduction was already apparent by age around 40. Bulk unsorted PBMC profiling prevented conclusive comparison of naive and antigen-experienced compartments.

Donors were a few dozen systemically healthy Caucasian individuals from Russia aged roughly 6 to 90 years. Around 10 milliliters of peripheral blood were drawn from each donor into EDTA-treated Vacutainer tubes. Ficoll-Paque density-gradient centrifugation was used to isolate PBMCs, with at least 7 million per sample. Trizol reagent was used to extract total RNA from PBMCs, with at least 5.5 micrograms per sample. For every donor, flow cytometry on a PBMC aliquot measured the percentage of naive CD45RAhigh/CD27high T cells. Libraries were made using 5' RACE. These reads were obtained on an Illumina HiSeq 2500. A second 7 to 11 cycle PCR used a sample-barcoded 5' primer and a J-beta primer mix. A unique molecular identifier was introduced onto each TCR beta cDNA molecule by a template-switch 5' adaptor carrying 12 random nucleotides. Each sample yielded at least 2.5 million CDR3-containing paired-end reads. First-strand cDNA synthesis was performed from all RNA using the Mint cDNA synthesis kit, with priming by a TRBC-specific oligonucleotide. After uracil-DNA glycosylase treatment, a first 18-cycle PCR used universal primers M1SS and BC2_uni_R on all cDNA. The source study handled its data this way. For normalization, 1 million high-quality reads were randomly selected from each sample, with every read carrying a distinct molecular identifier. Reads sharing molecular identifiers were discarded rather than binned into consensus sequences. MiTCR, set to a Q25 quality threshold and the strictest error-elimination algorithm, was used for CDR3 identification, clonotype clustering and error correction. A nonparametric unseen species model with Euler transformation was used to estimate a lower bound on total TCR beta diversity. In TCRdb, the public reads were trimmed at Q25 with fastp and aligned with MiXCR, with productive beta chains retained. Rows merge per CDR3 protein into single entries with the most common DNA and genes. None of the V and J calls come from the authors' own analysis; TCRdb made them. The sample table contains some 940,000 distinct CDR3 sequences; only one count was recorded for 25% to 30% of them. 10% of the sample is in the top ten clones.

CDR3 length: 14 amino acids, cysteine to phenylalanine. The CDR3 DNA has 42 bases and is translated from base 1. In the germline V gene, CDR1 corresponds to MDHEN and CDR2 to SYDVKM. Worth noting for this clonotype: Its antigen specificity is not known. A read error is possible here, since a much larger clone lies one base away.

The same specimen was also included in a second study, on T cells of mothers and their children. As that second study puts it: Nine systemically healthy Caucasian individuals, comprising three mothers and their six children, were included as donors. cDNA synthesis consumed the entire amount of extracted RNA, loaded at around 1.5 ug RNA in each 15 ul reaction. Sample barcodes and 2-4 random nucleotides were added via the M1S primer in the second PCR. Over 9 million TCR beta CDR3 reads came from each mother, compared with roughly 2.8 million reads from each child. In both related and unrelated pairs, thymic selection shapes the output of TCR recombination in a similar way, with inherited differences having only a minor effect. Related mother-child pairs always showed normalized repertoire overlap that was slightly higher than in unrelated mother-child pairs, though the difference was never significant. Persistent microchimeric T cell clones were not detected, at a sensitivity of about 90 clones per million clonotypes. The study used deep NGS to compare TCR beta repertoires of mothers and children, seeking features distinguishing related mother-child pairs from unrelated individuals. Mothers averaged around 40 +/- 4 years of age and children averaged around 10 +/- 4 years. After adapter ligation with NEBNext reagents, the libraries were sequenced on Illumina HiSeq 2000 with 100+100 nt paired-end reads. Mother and child libraries were prepared a month apart and sequenced in separate runs to prevent cross-contamination. For each donor, somewhere between roughly 450,000 and 2,000,000 distinct TCR beta clonotypes were identified. Naive TCR beta clonotypes were estimated from low-frequency clonotypes matched to each donor's FACS-determined naive share, without sorting.

This clonotype was sampled from a woman aged 40 to 50 in good health. The chain joins TRBV28 to TRBJ1-2, and TRBD1 may be the D gene, going by 5 matching bases. Sequencing was carried out using blood. The DNA sequence is TGTGCCGGCAGTTTGGGATGGGGGAACTATGGCTACACCTTC. Its translation reads: CAGSLGWGNYGYTF.